The 19 T cell receptor beta chains in this list originate from one sample, sequenced in a study of PD-L1 blockade in urothelial cancer. Using immunoSEQ multiplex PCR, the repertoire was profiled, and TCRdb retains in-frame clones only, with some absent. The sample includes about 50,000 clones, around 85% of them seen just once. Time point in this sample: pretreatment peripheral blood. The sequences come from PBMCs, collected around atezolizumab (anti-PD-L1) treatment. These TCRs come from a woman aged 60-75 years with urothelial cancer.

The genes are TRBV28 and TRBJ2-3; 9 bases match TRBD2. This CDR3 is built from 18 residues. Germline V gene lookup returns CDR1 MDHEN and CDR2 SYDVKM. V dropped 3 bases and J dropped 3; count of bases not matched to a gene: 13. CDR3 in DNA: TGTGCCAGCAGTTTTCCCCTGTTTCGCGGGAGGGGAACAGATACGCAGTATTTT. Translated: CASSFPLFRGRGTDTQYF.

This rearrangement joins TRBV9 to TRBJ1-5; TRBD1 is a possible D gene (6 bases). Per germline, CDR1 SGDLS and CDR2 YYNGEE. V shed 3 bases and J shed 2 bases, with 9 bases lying between them. The CDR3 runs to 14 residues. CDR3 in DNA: TGTGCCAGCAGCGAGGACAGTGGCAATCAGCCCCAGCATTTT. Amino acids: CASSEDSGNQPQHF.

The chain employs TRBV5-4 and TRBJ2-6, with 7 nucleotides matching TRBD1. From germline, CDR1 is SGHNT and CDR2 YYREEE (reference sequence). The CDR3 extends over 16 amino acids. V lost 4 bases to trimming and J lost 2 bases; unmatched junction nucleotides: 6. CDR3 sequence: CASSVDRAAGANVLTF. CDR3 nucleotides: TGTGCCAGCAGCGTAGACAGGGCGGCTGGGGCCAACGTCCTGACTTTC.

This chain links TRBV18 with TRBJ2-1, with a tentative D call TRBD1 (6 bases). Germline CDR1 is KGHSH and CDR2 is LQKENI. Trimming cost V 1 base and J 2 bases, with 12 bases left between them. CDR3 length equals 16 residues. CDR3 sequence (DNA): TGTGCCAGCTCACCACAGTCGGCAGGGGCCTACAATGAGCAGTTCTTC. This encodes CASSPQSAGAYNEQFF.

The rearrangement joins TRBV28 to TRBJ2-5, with D perhaps TRBD1 (6 bases). The germline V gene has CDR1 MDHEN and CDR2 SYDVKM. V lost 5 bases and J 4 bases, leaving 14 bases between the germline ends. The CDR3 is 14 amino acids. The CDR3 nucleotides read TGTGCCAGCAGTCTCGGGACAAATGTAGAGACCCAGTACTTC. Amino acid sequence: CASSLGTNVETQYF.

This chain uses TRBV6-5 with TRBJ1-5; possibly TRBD1 for D (6 bases). Germline V lookup: CDR1 MNHEY, CDR2 SVGAGI. Trimming stripped 2 bases from V and 7 bases from J, with 12 bases between. The CDR3 is 14 amino acids. As DNA, the CDR3 is TGTGCCAGCAGTTACGGGGCAGGGGAGCAGCCCCAGCATTTT. It encodes CASSYGAGEQPQHF.

CDR3 loop: CASSGLGLAGGKLYEQYF. CDR3 bases: TGCGCCAGCAGTGGGTTGGGACTAGCGGGGGGAAAGTTGTACGAGCAGTACTTC. The genes are TRBV10-2 and TRBJ2-7; 15 nucleotides line up with TRBD2. The germline V gene has CDR1 WSHSY and CDR2 SAAADI. The CDR3 spans 18 residues. The trim removed 4 bases at V and 4 bases at J, leaving 11 bases unmatched.

The rearrangement links TRBV4-1 to TRBJ2-1, with 8 bases aligning to TRBD1. This CDR3 has 16 amino acids. With 0 bases clipped from V and 4 bases from J, the junction kept 5 bases outside the gene matches. CDR1 MGHRA and CDR2 YSYEKL come from the germline V gene. CDR3 protein: CASSQDLTGAYNEQFF. The CDR3 coding sequence is TGCGCCAGCAGCCAAGATCTGACAGGGGCATACAATGAGCAGTTCTTC.

The chain links TRBV2 to TRBJ1-4; TRBD1 is a possible D gene (5 bases). The germline V and J ends were trimmed by 7 bases and 8 bases, with 14 bases remaining between them. Germline V gives CDR1 SNHLY, CDR2 FYNNEI. CDR3 length equals 13 residues. This CDR3 is CASNRQGREKLFF. The CDR3 coding sequence is TGTGCCAGCAATCGTCAGGGAAGGGAAAAACTGTTTTTT.

J is TRBJ2-7 and V is TRBV6-5; D may be TRBD2 (6 bases). V was cut by 6 bases and J by 5 bases, with 17 bases left in between. Per germline, CDR1 MNHEY and CDR2 SVGAGI. The CDR3 is 14 amino acids. The CDR3 loop reads CASSRGLAGNEQYF. The CDR3 bases are TGTGCCAGCAGCCGGGGTTTGGCGGGAAACGAGCAGTACTTC.

This clone was seen just once. The chain uses TRBV5-6 and TRBJ2-3, with 9 bases aligning to TRBD2. The CDR3 runs to 15 residues. Germline values: CDR1 SGHDT, CDR2 YYEEEE. Trimming cost V 2 bases and J 8 bases; bases outside gene matches: 9. This CDR3 reads CASSLPAGGLVTQYF. The CDR3, as DNA: TGTGCCAGCAGCTTACCAGCGGGGGGCCTCGTTACGCAGTATTTT.

The chain has TRBV18 and TRBJ1-3; possible D gene TRBD1, 6 bases. This CDR3 is 16 amino acids long. Germline V gene lookup returns CDR1 KGHSH and CDR2 LQKENI. Trimming cost V 2 bases and J 3 bases, with 14 bases left between them. The DNA for the CDR3 is TGTGCCAGCTCACCAGGCCCCGGGACACTTGGAAACACCATATATTTT. Translation gives CASSPGPGTLGNTIYF. Based on the CDR3 plus reference TRBV18 and TRBJ1-3, the full variable domain is NAGVMQNPRHLVRRRGQEARLRCSPMKGHSHVYWYRQLPEEGLKFMVYLQKENIIDESGMPKERFSAEFPKEGPSILRIQQVVRGDSAAYFCASSPGPGTLGNTIYFGEGSWLTVV.

The rearrangement links TRBV5-1 to TRBJ1-1; 9 bases fit TRBD1. V gave up 7 bases and J gave up 2 bases; unmatched junction bases: 6. The CDR3 runs 14 residues. Germline CDR1 and CDR2: SGHRS and YFSETQ. The chain's CDR3 is CASRGTGLNTEAFF. DNA for the CDR3: TGCGCCAGCCGAGGGACAGGGTTAAACACTGAAGCTTTCTTT.

Here the CDR3 DNA reads TGTGCCAGCTCACCACGGAGTTTCGACGGGGAGCTGTTTTTT. Protein product: CASSPRSFDGELFF. J is TRBJ2-2 and V is TRBV18; D remains ambiguous. Trimming shortened V by 1 base and J by 7 bases, and 10 bases separated the two germline ends. The CDR3 is 14 residues long. CDR1 KGHSH and CDR2 LQKENI come from the germline V gene.

This chain connects TRBV9 to TRBJ2-1; D may be TRBD2 (6 bases). CDR3 length equals 17 residues. Trimming left V 0 bases short and J 10 bases short, with 23 bases between. From germline, CDR1 is SGDLS and CDR2 YYNGEE. In DNA form, the CDR3 reads TGTGCCAGCAGCGTAGGTTCTCGCGGGACTCCTGACTGGGAGCAGTTCTTC. Encoded protein: CASSVGSRGTPDWEQFF.

V is TRBV4-1 and J is TRBJ2-3; TRBD2 agrees at 8 bases. V lost 1 base, J lost 3 bases, and 3 bases stayed unmatched. Germline CDR1 MGHRA, CDR2 YSYEKL. The CDR3 covers 15 residues. DNA of the CDR3: TGCGCCAGCAGCCAAGGGGCTAGCGGGACAGATACGCAGTATTTT. Encoded protein: CASSQGASGTDTQYF.

This clone was seen only a few times. The J gene is TRBJ1-1, the V gene TRBV20-1; D not certain. V dropped 4 bases and J dropped 7 bases, with 7 bases sitting between them. Germline CDR1 reads DFQATT; CDR2 reads SNEGSKA (reference sequence). This CDR3 spans 10 amino acids. The CDR3 here is CSATHFEAFF. CDR3 DNA: TGCAGTGCTACCCATTTTGAAGCTTTCTTT.

The chain recombines TRBV18 with TRBJ2-5; 8 bases are shared with TRBD1. Germline assignment: CDR1 KGHSH and CDR2 LQKENI. The CDR3 loop spans 15 amino acids. V shed 6 bases and J 9 bases; nucleotides not matched to a gene: 15. CDR3 sequence: CASSPLPGQVVAQYF. In DNA form, the CDR3 reads TGTGCCAGCTCGCCTCTACCGGGACAGGTAGTGGCCCAGTACTTC.

The genes are TRBV10-1 and TRBJ2-2; the match to TRBD2 covers 9 bases. V dropped 3 bases and J dropped 1; count of bases not matched to a gene: 6. Germline CDR1 and CDR2: WNHNN and SYGVQD (reference sequence). The CDR3 length is 17 residues. CDR3 residues: CASSDPSGKGNTGELFF. Here the CDR3 DNA reads TGCGCCAGCAGTGACCCTAGCGGGAAGGGGAACACCGGGGAGCTGTTTTTT.